A selection of T cell receptor beta chains follows, all from one sample in a study of neurological immune-mediated disorders. TCRdb itself ran the 5' RACE reads through MiXCR, one entry per CDR3 protein. This table holds 55,000 to 70,000 distinct CDR3 sequences, over 9.5% found once. The sample taken for sequencing was PBMCs. The receptors were sampled from a man aged 60 to 69 in good health. Each CDR3 is given with its conserved first and last residue. D genes are given only for firm matches. Clone size is shown for a subset of rows, as once, few, many or a class of expanded clone.

d_gene: .; j_gene: TRBJ1-1; v_gene: TRBV29-1; abundance: many; CDR3aa: CSVFGQGWAEAFF; CDR3nt: TGCAGCGTCTTCGGGCAGGGATGGGCTGAAGCTTTCTTT
d_gene: TRBD2; j_gene: TRBJ2-7; v_gene: TRBV7-9; abundance: once; CDR3aa: CASSSRLYPGREDAYEQYF; CDR3nt: TGTGCCAGCAGCTCCCGACTATACCCTGGGAGGGAGGACGCCTACGAGCAGTACTTC
d_gene: .; j_gene: TRBJ1-6; v_gene: TRBV15; abundance: many; CDR3aa: CATSRDPSGGSPLHF; CDR3nt: TGTGCCACCAGCAGAGATCCCTCCGGCGGCTCACCCCTCCACTTT
d_gene: .; j_gene: TRBJ1-6; v_gene: TRBV5-1; abundance: many; CDR3aa: CASSLGPHSDYNSPLHF; CDR3nt: TGCGCCAGCAGCCTAGGGCCGCATTCTGACTATAATTCACCCCTCCACTTT
d_gene: .; j_gene: TRBJ2-1; v_gene: TRBV20-1; abundance: many; CDR3aa: CSARGSTTEQFF; CDR3nt: TGCAGTGCCCGAGGATCTACAACTGAGCAGTTCTTC
d_gene: TRBD1; j_gene: TRBJ1-5; v_gene: TRBV7-2; abundance: .; CDR3aa: CDGSAHTGGAGQPQHF; CDR3nt: TGTGACGGCAGCGCGCATACAGGGGGCGCGGGTCAGCCCCAGCATTTT
d_gene: .; j_gene: TRBJ2-1; v_gene: TRBV7-2; abundance: many; CDR3aa: CASSFSGDNEQFF; CDR3nt: TGTGCCAGCAGCTTTTCAGGGGACAATGAGCAGTTCTTC
d_gene: .; j_gene: TRBJ2-5; v_gene: TRBV18; abundance: .; CDR3aa: CASSRRGLDQETQYF; CDR3nt: TGTGCCAGCTCACGGAGGGGGCTGGACCAAGAGACCCAGTACTTC
d_gene: .; j_gene: TRBJ1-2; v_gene: TRBV16; abundance: many; CDR3aa: CASSPRGDGYTF; CDR3nt: TGTGCCAGCAGCCCCAGGGGAGATGGCTACACCTTC
d_gene: .; j_gene: TRBJ1-4; v_gene: TRBV5-1; abundance: few; CDR3aa: CASSQDVTWKEKLFF; CDR3nt: TGCGCCAGCAGCCAAGATGTGACTTGGAAGGAAAAACTGTTTTTT
d_gene: .; j_gene: TRBJ1-1; v_gene: TRBV7-2; abundance: many; CDR3aa: CASSLDTFMNTEAFF; CDR3nt: TGTGCCAGCAGCTTAGACACATTTATGAACACTGAAGCTTTCTTT
d_gene: TRBD2; j_gene: TRBJ2-2; v_gene: TRBV7-2; abundance: many; CDR3aa: CASSTRTSGVLGELFF; CDR3nt: TGTGCCAGCAGCACCAGGACTAGCGGGGTGCTGGGGGAGCTGTTTTTT
d_gene: TRBD2; j_gene: TRBJ2-3; v_gene: TRBV5-1; abundance: many; CDR3aa: CASSPEAGGRGDTQYF; CDR3nt: TGCGCCAGCAGCCCGGAGGCGGGGGGGCGAGGGGATACGCAGTATTTT
d_gene: .; j_gene: TRBJ1-1; v_gene: TRBV20-1; abundance: few; CDR3aa: CSARDPNTEAFF; CDR3nt: TGCAGTGCTAGAGACCCGAACACTGAAGCTTTCTTT
d_gene: TRBD1; j_gene: TRBJ1-2; v_gene: TRBV5-5; abundance: .; CDR3aa: CASSLTGEYGYTF; CDR3nt: TGTGCCAGCAGCTTGACAGGGGAGTATGGCTACACCTTC
d_gene: .; j_gene: TRBJ1-2; v_gene: TRBV7-2; abundance: many; CDR3aa: CASSPFLIGQHGYTF; CDR3nt: TGTGCCAGCAGCCCCTTCCTGATTGGACAGCATGGCTACACCTTC
d_gene: TRBD2; j_gene: TRBJ2-1; v_gene: TRBV27; abundance: many; CDR3aa: CATMGLAGIEQFF; CDR3nt: TGTGCCACCATGGGGCTAGCGGGGATCGAGCAGTTCTTC
d_gene: TRBD1; j_gene: TRBJ1-1; v_gene: TRBV7-3; abundance: many; CDR3aa: CASSARQGAETEAFF; CDR3nt: TGTGCCAGCAGCGCTCGACAGGGGGCTGAAACTGAAGCTTTCTTT
d_gene: .; j_gene: TRBJ1-1; v_gene: TRBV7-9; abundance: many; CDR3aa: CASSLAVAEAFF; CDR3nt: TGTGCCAGCAGTCTAGCGGTCGCTGAAGCTTTCTTT
d_gene: .; j_gene: TRBJ2-7; v_gene: TRBV11-2; abundance: few; CDR3aa: CASSLDMYEQYF; CDR3nt: TGTGCCAGCAGCTTGGACATGTACGAGCAGTACTTC
d_gene: .; j_gene: TRBJ2-1; v_gene: TRBV29-1; abundance: .; CDR3aa: CSVAHIEQFF; CDR3nt: TGCAGCGTAGCACATATTGAGCAGTTCTTC
d_gene: .; j_gene: TRBJ2-5; v_gene: TRBV14; abundance: few; CDR3aa: CAHEGDQYF; CDR3nt: TGTGCCCACGAGGGGGACCAGTACTTC
d_gene: TRBD2; j_gene: TRBJ2-4; v_gene: TRBV5-5; abundance: many; CDR3aa: CASSRLALAENIQYF; CDR3nt: TGTGCCAGCAGTCGACTAGCCTTAGCGGAAAACATTCAGTACTTC
d_gene: .; j_gene: TRBJ1-2; v_gene: TRBV20-1; abundance: .; CDR3aa: CSAQGRPDYGYTF; CDR3nt: TGCAGTGCCCAGGGACGGCCGGACTATGGCTACACCTTC
d_gene: TRBD1; j_gene: TRBJ1-6; v_gene: TRBV5-1; abundance: many; CDR3aa: CASRTQGVNNSPLHF; CDR3nt: TGCGCCAGCAGAACGCAGGGGGTTAATAATTCACCCCTCCACTTT
d_gene: TRBD1; j_gene: TRBJ1-1; v_gene: TRBV9; abundance: many; CDR3aa: CASSVGGQGNGEAFF; CDR3nt: TGTGCCAGCAGCGTAGGGGGACAGGGGAACGGTGAAGCTTTCTTT
d_gene: .; j_gene: TRBJ1-2; v_gene: TRBV20-1; abundance: many; CDR3aa: CSAPRDLANYGYTF; CDR3nt: TGCAGTGCTCCCCGGGACTTAGCTAACTATGGCTACACCTTC
d_gene: TRBD2; j_gene: TRBJ2-1; v_gene: TRBV18; abundance: .; CDR3aa: CASSPSLAGGTNEQFF; CDR3nt: TGTGCCAGCTCACCAAGCCTAGCGGGGGGCACTAATGAGCAGTTCTTC
d_gene: .; j_gene: TRBJ1-1; v_gene: TRBV20-1; abundance: many; CDR3aa: CSASQGGVGNTEAFF; CDR3nt: TGCAGTGCTAGTCAAGGGGGTGTTGGAAACACTGAAGCTTTCTTT
d_gene: .; j_gene: TRBJ2-1; v_gene: TRBV6-2/TRBV6-3; abundance: many; CDR3aa: CASSNIVDEQFF; CDR3nt: TGTGCCAGCAGCAATATCGTGGATGAGCAGTTCTTC
d_gene: .; j_gene: TRBJ1-2; v_gene: TRBV5-1; abundance: many; CDR3aa: CASSLTVSGYGYTF; CDR3nt: TGCGCCAGCAGCTTGACAGTAAGCGGCTATGGCTACACCTTC
d_gene: TRBD1; j_gene: TRBJ1-1; v_gene: TRBV3-1; abundance: few; CDR3aa: CASSQAGTVEAFF; CDR3nt: TGTGCCAGCAGCCAAGCCGGGACAGTTGAAGCTTTCTTT
d_gene: TRBD1; j_gene: TRBJ2-7; v_gene: TRBV5-8; abundance: many; CDR3aa: CASSPWTGRREQYF; CDR3nt: TGTGCCAGCAGCCCATGGACAGGGAGACGCGAGCAGTACTTC
d_gene: .; j_gene: TRBJ2-3; v_gene: TRBV12-3/TRBV12-4; abundance: many; CDR3aa: CASGPRPGTQYF; CDR3nt: TGTGCCAGCGGCCCACGGCCAGGTACGCAGTATTTT
d_gene: .; j_gene: TRBJ2-3; v_gene: TRBV5-1; abundance: many; CDR3aa: CASTTRDTQYF; CDR3nt: TGCGCCAGCACTACGCGGGATACGCAGTATTTT
d_gene: .; j_gene: TRBJ1-2; v_gene: TRBV29-1; abundance: many; CDR3aa: CSVVDLGRGGYTF; CDR3nt: TGCAGCGTTGTCGATCTAGGGAGGGGTGGCTACACCTTC
d_gene: TRBD1; j_gene: TRBJ1-6; v_gene: TRBV12-3/TRBV12-4; abundance: few; CDR3aa: CASSPSRGHSPLHF; CDR3nt: TGTGCCAGCAGCCCCTCGAGGGGGCATTCACCCCTCCACTTT
d_gene: .; j_gene: TRBJ1-1; v_gene: TRBV7-9; abundance: many; CDR3aa: CASSVRGTEAFF; CDR3nt: TGTGCCAGCAGCGTGCGGGGCACTGAAGCTTTCTTT
d_gene: .; j_gene: TRBJ1-5; v_gene: TRBV2; abundance: many; CDR3aa: CASSEAHGTYSNQPQHF; CDR3nt: TGTGCCAGCAGTGAAGCGCACGGGACCTATAGCAATCAGCCCCAGCATTTT
d_gene: .; j_gene: TRBJ2-7; v_gene: TRBV5-1; abundance: many; CDR3aa: CASNRGDGYEQYF; CDR3nt: TGCGCCAGCAATCGGGGAGACGGCTACGAGCAGTACTTC
d_gene: .; j_gene: TRBJ2-6; v_gene: TRBV10-1; abundance: many; CDR3aa: CASSEGGTGANVLTF; CDR3nt: TGCGCCAGCAGTGAAGGCGGGACTGGGGCCAACGTCCTGACTTTC
d_gene: TRBD2; j_gene: TRBJ2-7; v_gene: TRBV5-1; abundance: many; CDR3aa: CASSATSASYEQYF; CDR3nt: TGCGCCAGCAGCGCAACTAGCGCTTCCTACGAGCAGTACTTC
d_gene: TRBD1; j_gene: TRBJ1-4; v_gene: TRBV6-5; abundance: many; CDR3aa: CASSYSIETGMEKLFF; CDR3nt: TGTGCCAGCAGTTACTCGATCGAGACAGGGATGGAGAAACTGTTTTTT
d_gene: .; j_gene: TRBJ2-1; v_gene: TRBV3-1; abundance: many; CDR3aa: CASSHTKGRSYNEQFF; CDR3nt: TGTGCCAGCAGCCATACGAAGGGGAGGTCCTACAATGAGCAGTTCTTC
d_gene: TRBD1; j_gene: TRBJ1-2; v_gene: TRBV20-1; abundance: few; CDR3aa: CSAPTGRGYTF; CDR3nt: TGCAGTGCCCCGACAGGGCGCGGCTACACCTTC
d_gene: .; j_gene: TRBJ1-1; v_gene: TRBV10-3; abundance: .; CDR3aa: CAISDTLGQSAFF; CDR3nt: TGTGCCATCAGTGACACCCTCGGACAGTCAGCTTTCTTT
d_gene: TRBD1; j_gene: TRBJ2-6; v_gene: TRBV6-2/TRBV6-3; abundance: many; CDR3aa: CASTRQGTGANVLTF; CDR3nt: TGTGCCAGCACCAGACAGGGGACCGGGGCCAACGTCCTGACTTTC
d_gene: TRBD1; j_gene: TRBJ1-5; v_gene: TRBV6-2/TRBV6-3; abundance: many; CDR3aa: CASSTGTVNQPQHF; CDR3nt: TGTGCCAGCAGTACCGGGACAGTCAATCAGCCCCAGCATTTT
d_gene: TRBD2; j_gene: TRBJ2-7; v_gene: TRBV15; abundance: many; CDR3aa: CATSSWGGALDEQYF; CDR3nt: TGTGCCACCAGCAGTTGGGGAGGGGCATTGGACGAGCAGTACTTC
d_gene: .; j_gene: TRBJ1-2; v_gene: TRBV5-6; abundance: many; CDR3aa: CASSPGAQLYGYTF; CDR3nt: TGTGCCAGCAGCCCGGGGGCCCAACTCTATGGCTACACCTTC
d_gene: TRBD2; j_gene: TRBJ2-3; v_gene: TRBV25-1; abundance: many; CDR3aa: CASTSGGGTDTQYF; CDR3nt: TGTGCCAGCACTAGCGGGGGAGGAACAGATACGCAGTATTTT